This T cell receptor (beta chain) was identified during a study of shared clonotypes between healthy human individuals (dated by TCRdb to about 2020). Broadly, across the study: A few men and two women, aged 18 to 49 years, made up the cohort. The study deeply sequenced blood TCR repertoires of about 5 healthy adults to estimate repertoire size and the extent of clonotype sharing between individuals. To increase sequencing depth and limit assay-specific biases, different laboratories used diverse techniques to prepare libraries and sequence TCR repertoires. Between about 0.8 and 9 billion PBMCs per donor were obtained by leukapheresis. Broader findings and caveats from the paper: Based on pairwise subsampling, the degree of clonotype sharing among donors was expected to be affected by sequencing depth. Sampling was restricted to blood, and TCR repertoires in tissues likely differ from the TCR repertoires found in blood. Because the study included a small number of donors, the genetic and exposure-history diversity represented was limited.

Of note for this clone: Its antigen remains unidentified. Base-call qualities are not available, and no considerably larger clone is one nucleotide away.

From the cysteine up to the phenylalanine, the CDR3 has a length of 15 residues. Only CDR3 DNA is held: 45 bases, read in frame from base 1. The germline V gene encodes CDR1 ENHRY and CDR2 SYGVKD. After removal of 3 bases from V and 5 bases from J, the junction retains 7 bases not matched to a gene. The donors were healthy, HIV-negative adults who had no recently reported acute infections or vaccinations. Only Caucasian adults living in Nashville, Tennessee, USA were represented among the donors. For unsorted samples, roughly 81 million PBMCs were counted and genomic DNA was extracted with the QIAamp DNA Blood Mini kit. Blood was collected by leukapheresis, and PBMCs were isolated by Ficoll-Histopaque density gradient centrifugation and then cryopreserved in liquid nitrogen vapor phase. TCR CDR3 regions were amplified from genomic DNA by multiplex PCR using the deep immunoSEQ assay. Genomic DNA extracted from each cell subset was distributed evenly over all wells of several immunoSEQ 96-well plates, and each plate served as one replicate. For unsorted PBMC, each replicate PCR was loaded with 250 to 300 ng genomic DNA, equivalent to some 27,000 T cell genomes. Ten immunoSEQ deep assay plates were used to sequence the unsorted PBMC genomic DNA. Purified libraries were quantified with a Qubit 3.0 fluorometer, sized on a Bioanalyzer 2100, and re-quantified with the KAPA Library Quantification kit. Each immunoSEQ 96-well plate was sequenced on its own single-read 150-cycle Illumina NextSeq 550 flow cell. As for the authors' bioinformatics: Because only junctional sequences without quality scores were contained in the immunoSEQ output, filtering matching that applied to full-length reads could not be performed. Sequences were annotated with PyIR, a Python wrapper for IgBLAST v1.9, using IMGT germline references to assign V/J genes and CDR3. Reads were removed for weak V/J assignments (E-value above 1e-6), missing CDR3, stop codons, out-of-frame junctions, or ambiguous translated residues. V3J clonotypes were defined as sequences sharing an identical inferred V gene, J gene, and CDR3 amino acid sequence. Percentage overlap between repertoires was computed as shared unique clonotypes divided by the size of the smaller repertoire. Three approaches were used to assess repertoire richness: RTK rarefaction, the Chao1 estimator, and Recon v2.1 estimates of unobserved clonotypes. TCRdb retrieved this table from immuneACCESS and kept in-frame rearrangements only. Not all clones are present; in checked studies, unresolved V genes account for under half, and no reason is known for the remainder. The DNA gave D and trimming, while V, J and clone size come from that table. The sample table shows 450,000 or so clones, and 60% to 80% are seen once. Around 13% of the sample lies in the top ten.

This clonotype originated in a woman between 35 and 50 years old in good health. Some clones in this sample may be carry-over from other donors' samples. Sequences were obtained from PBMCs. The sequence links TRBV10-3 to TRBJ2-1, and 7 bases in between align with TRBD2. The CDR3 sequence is CAISDLGGRDNEQFF. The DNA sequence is TGTGCCATCAGTGATTTGGGGGGGAGGGACAATGAGCAGTTCTTC.